This T cell receptor (beta chain) was recorded in a study of cytomegalovirus exposure and HLA in healthy donors. Notes on the study in general: Previous analysis showed most TCR beta V segments were productive about 87% or about 30% of the time.

This clone was counted a few times. Antigen unknown. This CDR3 has 11 amino acids. The V end lost 4 bases, the J end lost 2 bases, and 3 bases lay between the germline ends. Germline V CDR1 and CDR2: SQVTM, ANQGSEA. It was with 60 Vbeta and 13 Jbeta primers that the PCR ran. Assay: immunoSEQ multiplex PCR; the TCRdb copy retains only in-frame clones and omits some. The table includes 110,000 to 150,000 clones, around a tenth detected once. The chain recombines TRBV29-1 with TRBJ2-1, with D uncertain. The sequencing sample was made of PBMCs. The receptor was isolated from a male donor in good health and CMV-seronegative. CDR3 region: CSVATYNEQFF. The CDR3 DNA follows: TGCAGCGTTGCCACCTACAATGAGCAGTTCTTC.